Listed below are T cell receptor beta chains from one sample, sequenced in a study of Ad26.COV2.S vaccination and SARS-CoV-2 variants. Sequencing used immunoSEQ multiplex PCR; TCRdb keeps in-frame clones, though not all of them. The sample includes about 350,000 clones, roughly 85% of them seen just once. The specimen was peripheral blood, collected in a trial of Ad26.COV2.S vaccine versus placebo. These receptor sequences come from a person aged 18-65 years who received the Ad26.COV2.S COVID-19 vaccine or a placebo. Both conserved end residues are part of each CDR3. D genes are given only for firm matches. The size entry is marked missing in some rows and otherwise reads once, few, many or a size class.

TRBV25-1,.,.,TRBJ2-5,TGTGCCAGCAGAGCCACAGGGTATGAGACCCAGTACTTC,CASRATGYETQYF
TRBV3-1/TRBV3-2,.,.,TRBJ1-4,TGTGCCAGCAGCCAAGTTTATCCTCATGAAAAACTGTTTTTT,CASSQVYPHEKLFF
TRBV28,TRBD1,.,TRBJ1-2,TGTGCCAGCAGTCGTGACAGGGAATTGGATGGCTACACCTTC,CASSRDRELDGYTF
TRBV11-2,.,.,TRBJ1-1,TGTGCCAGCAGCTATACGGTCAACACTGAAGCTTTCTTT,CASSYTVNTEAFF
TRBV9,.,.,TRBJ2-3,TGTGCCAGCAGCGTATTGTCCCCGACCCGCACAGATACGCAGTATTTT,CASSVLSPTRTDTQYF
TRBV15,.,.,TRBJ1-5,TGTGCCACCAGCAGAGATGGGGGGGGAGACAATCAGCCCCAGCATTTT,CATSRDGGGDNQPQHF
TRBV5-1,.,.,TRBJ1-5,TGCGCCAGCAGCTTGGAGCAGGGCACGGCCCAGCATTTT,CASSLEQGTAQHF
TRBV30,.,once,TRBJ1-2,TGTGCCTGGACCGTCGGGGGCGCGAGCTATGGCTACACCTTC,CAWTVGGASYGYTF
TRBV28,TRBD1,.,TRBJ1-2,TGTGCCAGCAGTTTGAGGACAGGGGGGGGCGGCTACACCTTC,CASSLRTGGGGYTF
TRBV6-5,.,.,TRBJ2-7,TGTGCCAGCCCCCCCGCAGGGGCGAGGTCCGAGCAGTACTTC,CASPPAGARSEQYF
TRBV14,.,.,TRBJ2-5,TGTGCCAGCAGCCAAGACGGGAGACACCAAGAGACCCAGTACTTC,CASSQDGRHQETQYF
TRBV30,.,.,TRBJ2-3,TGTGCCGGCCGGGGCGCTCCCGTTCATACGCAGTATTTT,CAGRGAPVHTQYF
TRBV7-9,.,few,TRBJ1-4,TGTGCCAGCAGCCCAGGGACACTTTGGGCTAATGAAAAACTGTTTTTT,CASSPGTLWANEKLFF
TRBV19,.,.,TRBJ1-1,TGTGCCAGTAGTATGGCAGCCCCCGCTGAAGCTTTCTTT,CASSMAAPAEAFF
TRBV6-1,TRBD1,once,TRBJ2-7,TGTGCCAGCAGTGAGGGGGGACAGGCCTTTTACGAGCAGTACTTC,CASSEGGQAFYEQYF
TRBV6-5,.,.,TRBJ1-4,TGTGCCAGCAGTCGGGCAGGCGGGGATGAAAAACTGTTTTTT,CASSRAGGDEKLFF
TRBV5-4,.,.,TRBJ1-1,TGTGCCAGCAGCCCCGGTCAGGTGACGAGAAACACTGAAGCTTTCTTT,CASSPGQVTRNTEAFF
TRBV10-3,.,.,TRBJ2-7,TGTGCCATCAGCGGGGGAGCCGGGGGCCACGAGCAGTACTTC,CAISGGAGGHEQYF
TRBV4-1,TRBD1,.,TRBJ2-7,TGCGCCAGCAGCCGTTCTCAGGACAGGTTCGTTTCCTACGAGCAGTACTTC,CASSRSQDRFVSYEQYF
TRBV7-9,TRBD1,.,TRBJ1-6,TGTGCCAGCAGACACCGGTCAGGGGGCGCCTCCACCTTTTCATCACCCCTCCACTTT,CASRHRSGGASTFSSPLHF
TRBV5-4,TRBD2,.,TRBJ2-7,TGTGCCAGCAGAGGGGGACTAGCGGGCTACGAGCAGTACTTC,CASRGGLAGYEQYF
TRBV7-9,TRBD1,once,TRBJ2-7,TGTGCCAGCAGCACCCTCCGGGACAGGCACTACGAGCAGTACTTC,CASSTLRDRHYEQYF
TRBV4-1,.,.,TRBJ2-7,TGCGCCAGCAGAAGGTGGGACACATCCTACGAGCAGTACTTC,CASRRWDTSYEQYF
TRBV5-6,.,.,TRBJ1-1,TGTGCCAGCAGCTTGGCCGGGCAGGGCACTGAAGCTTTCTTT,CASSLAGQGTEAFF
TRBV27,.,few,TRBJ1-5,TGTGCCAGCAGTTTATCGGCGGGGATCGTGGCCCAGCATTTT,CASSLSAGIVAQHF
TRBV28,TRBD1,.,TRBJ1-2,TGTGCCAGCACCCTGACAGGGAACTATGGCTACACCTTC,CASTLTGNYGYTF
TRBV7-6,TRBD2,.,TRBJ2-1,TGTGCCAGCAGCCACCCCGGGACTAGCGGCAGGGCCAGCTCCTACAATGAGCAGTTCTTC,CASSHPGTSGRASSYNEQFF
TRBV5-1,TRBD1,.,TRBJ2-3,TGCGCCAGCAGCCAATGGACAGGCGACTTAGATACGCAGTATTTT,CASSQWTGDLDTQYF
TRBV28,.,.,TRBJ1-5,TGTGCCAGCAGTTTACAGGGCCAAGGCAATCAGCCCCAGCATTTT,CASSLQGQGNQPQHF